Sequencing of this TCR beta chain was carried out in a study of blood T cell repertoires in COVID-19. For the study at large: Samples of COVID-19 (acute and convalescent) were obtained from the United States, Italy and Spain.

It was during active infection that Seattle patients were enrolled and then longitudinally followed. V gave up 6 bases and J gave up 7 bases; unmatched junction bases: 11. The V gene's germline CDR1 is LNHNV and CDR2 YYDKDF (reference sequence). The CDR3 is made up of 14 amino acids. Original methodology: Reference gene primer amplification in the assay estimated nucleated cell counts. TCRdb's copy holds only in-frame clones and misses some; the assay was immunoSEQ multiplex PCR. That table gives V, J and clone size, and the DNA gave D and trimming. This repertoire shows 75,000 to 85,000 clones, roughly 85% found once; its top ten account for about a tenth.

The sequencing input was peripheral blood. This rearrangement joins TRBV15 to TRBJ2-7, with 8 positions matching TRBD1. This clonotype originated in a man aged 55 to 70 with COVID-19, enrolled during active disease. CDR3 nucleotide sequence: TGTGCCACCAGAGCTGGACAGGGTTTAGGGGAGCAGTACTTC. Translated, it gives CATRAGQGLGEQYF. Variable domain in full (rest from reference TRBV15 and TRBJ2-7): DAMVIQNPRYQVTQFGKPVTLSCSQTLNHNVMYWYQQKSSQAPKLLFHYYDKDFNNEADTPDNFQSRRPNTSFCFLDIRSPGLGDTAMYLCATRAGQGLGEQYFGPGTRLTVT.